These 14 T cell receptor beta chains originate from one sample sequenced in a study of Tregs in tolerant kidney transplant recipients. Here immunoSEQ multiplex PCR was the method, and the copy in TCRdb shows in-frame clones only, minus some. The sample has about 60,000 clones; approximately 92% are singletons. Material: CD8+ T cells from blood, obtained before the transplant. The receptor source for this set is a human donor who received a combined kidney and bone marrow transplant.

The V gene is TRBV7-6, the J gene TRBJ1-2; D call uncertain. The CDR3 contains 15 residues. With 1 base removed from V and 2 bases from J, the gap between germline ends came to 11 bases. Germline V gene sequence: CDR1 SGHVS, CDR2 FNYEAQ. In nucleotides, the CDR3 is TGTGCCAGCAGCTTAGGGATCGCGGCGAACTATGGCTACACCTTC. Amino acid sequence: CASSLGIAANYGYTF.

This sequence joins TRBV27 and TRBJ1-4, with a tentative D call TRBD1 (5 bases). Per the germline V gene, CDR1 is MNHEY and CDR2 is SMNVEV (reference sequence). V lost 2 bases and J 8 bases, leaving 12 bases between the germline ends. The CDR3 runs to 14 residues. Written as DNA, the CDR3 is TGTGCCAGCAGTTTAAGGGGCCCCCGGGAAAAACTGTTTTTT. It specifies CASSLRGPREKLFF. Based on the CDR3 plus reference TRBV27 and TRBJ1-4, the full variable domain is EAQVTQNPRYLITVTGKKLTVTCSQNMNHEYMSWYRQDPGLGLRQIYYSMNVEVTDKGDVPEGYKVSRKEKRNFPLILESPSPNQTSLYFCASSLRGPREKLFFGSGTQLSVL.

The chain carries TRBV25-1 and TRBJ2-5; 11 nucleotides line up with TRBD2. The V gene's germline CDR1 is MGHDK and CDR2 SYGVNS. The ends lost 4 bases at V and 3 bases at J; junction bases unmatched: 4. The CDR3 has 15 residues. DNA of the CDR3: TGTGCCAGCAGTGTTCCGGGACTAGCGGAAGAGACCCAGTACTTC. It yields the protein CASSVPGLAEETQYF.

The chain has TRBV5-1 and TRBJ1-1; D is unresolved. This CDR3 has 16 amino acids. Between the trimmed V and J ends, which lost 5 bases and 2 bases, there was a span of 19 bases. Germline CDR1 and CDR2: SGHRS and YFSETQ. This CDR3 reads CASRGTVQGLNTEAFF. CDR3 DNA: TGCGCCAGCAGGGGTACGGTACAAGGACTTAACACTGAAGCTTTCTTT.

The V and J genes are TRBV7-9 and TRBJ1-1; D is perhaps TRBD1 (6 bases). The V gene's germline CDR1 is SEHNR and CDR2 FQNEAQ (reference sequence). V was shortened by 2 bases and J by 8 bases, with 9 bases between the two germline ends. This CDR3 has 12 residues. This CDR3 is CASSLRTDEAFF. The CDR3 nucleotides are TGTGCCAGCAGCTTAAGGACAGACGAAGCTTTCTTT.

As regards this clone: The same CDR3 is also encoded by other DNA sequences in this sample. The rearrangement links TRBV27 to TRBJ2-1; 10 positions match TRBD1. Germline V gene lookup returns CDR1 MNHEY and CDR2 SMNVEV (reference sequence). The J segment lost 4 bases and the V segment lost 6 bases, leaving 3 bases of the junction unmatched. CDR3 length: 14 residues. The CDR3 loop is CASSLDRGYNEQFF. Written as DNA, the CDR3 is TGTGCCAGCAGCTTGGACAGGGGGTACAATGAGCAGTTCTTC.

This chain connects TRBV4-1 to TRBJ2-3, with 10 bases that match TRBD2. V dropped 2 bases and J dropped 6; count of bases not matched to a gene: 17. From germline, CDR1 is MGHRA and CDR2 YSYEKL. The CDR3 length is 19 residues. The CDR3 sequence is CASSQWGVASGSLQDTQYF. In nucleotides, the CDR3 is TGCGCCAGCAGCCAATGGGGAGTGGCTAGCGGGAGTTTGCAGGATACGCAGTATTTT.

The chain is built from TRBV9 and TRBJ1-2, with D possibly matching TRBD1 (6 bases). Between the trimmed V and J ends, which lost 3 bases and 4 bases, there was a span of 16 bases. CDR3 length: 15 residues. Germline V gene lookup returns CDR1 SGDLS and CDR2 YYNGEE. The CDR3 bases are TGTGCCAGCAGCGCGTCTGGGGGGGCTCTCTATGGCTACACCTTC. This codes for CASSASGGALYGYTF. The full variable domain, rest sourced from reference TRBV9 and TRBJ1-2, is DSGVTQTPKHLITATGQRVTLRCSPRSGDLSVYWYQQSLDQGLQFLIQYYNGEERAKGNILERFSAQQFPDLHSELNLSSLELGDSALYFCASSASGGALYGYTFGSGTRLTVV.

This clone appeared a single time. Written as DNA, the CDR3 is TGTGCCAGCAGCCAAGGAGGACAGGGACACTATGGCTACACCTTC. Translating it yields CASSQGGQGHYGYTF. V gene TRBV4-2 combines with J gene TRBJ1-2, with TRBD1 matching over 8 bases. V gave up 1 base and J gave up 3 bases; unmatched junction bases: 4. The CDR3 has 15 residues. Germline CDR1 reads LGHNA; CDR2 reads YNFKEQ.

This clone was observed once. The genes are TRBV6-4 and TRBJ2-1; 7 positions agree with TRBD2. The V segment lost 2 bases and the J segment 9 bases; nucleotides outside the gene matches: 13. Germline V CDR1 and CDR2: MRHNA, SNTAGT. This CDR3 region has 16 residues. The CDR3 DNA reads TGTGCCAGCAGTGACCCCGGGGGGACCACGGGGGGTGAGCAGTTCTTC. Protein product: CASSDPGGTTGGEQFF.

The chain recombines TRBV27 with TRBJ2-7, with D maybe TRBD1 (6 bases). Germline V gene data show CDR1 as MNHEY and CDR2 as SMNVEV (reference sequence). The CDR3 length is 14 residues. With 3 bases removed from V and 3 bases from J, the gap between germline ends came to 12 bases. The CDR3 protein is CASSFGTNGYEQYF. The CDR3 nucleotides read TGTGCCAGCAGTTTCGGGACAAATGGCTACGAGCAGTACTTC.

The genes are TRBV10-3 and TRBJ2-3, with TRBD2 matching 9 bases. Germline CDR1 is ENHRY and CDR2 is SYGVKD. The CDR3 extends over 16 amino acids. V trimming: 2 bases; J trimming: 5 bases; junction bases outside the gene matches: 8. Written as DNA, the CDR3 is TGTGCCATCAGTGAGCTGGCGGGGGGGATACGAGATACGCAGTATTTT. It translates to CAISELAGGIRDTQYF.

The gene calls are TRBV19 and TRBJ2-1, with 15 bases matching TRBD2. The CDR3 runs 18 residues. The V gene end was trimmed by 7 bases and the J gene end by 7 bases; junction bases not matched to a gene: 14. CDR1 is LNHDA, CDR2 SQIVND, per germline (reference sequence). DNA of the CDR3: TGTGCCAGTACCACCCCAGGACTAGCGGGAGGGCCGTGGAATGAGCAGTTCTTC. Amino acids: CASTTPGLAGGPWNEQFF.

The rearrangement joins TRBV11-2 to TRBJ2-1, with a weak D call TRBD1 (6 bases). Trimming pared 5 bases from V and 14 bases from J, leaving 22 bases between. The CDR3 covers 14 residues. CDR1 SGHAT and CDR2 FQNNGV come from the germline V gene. The CDR3 spells CASSILSKTGFEFF. CDR3 DNA sequence: TGTGCCAGCAGCATATTATCAAAGACAGGTTTTGAGTTCTTC.